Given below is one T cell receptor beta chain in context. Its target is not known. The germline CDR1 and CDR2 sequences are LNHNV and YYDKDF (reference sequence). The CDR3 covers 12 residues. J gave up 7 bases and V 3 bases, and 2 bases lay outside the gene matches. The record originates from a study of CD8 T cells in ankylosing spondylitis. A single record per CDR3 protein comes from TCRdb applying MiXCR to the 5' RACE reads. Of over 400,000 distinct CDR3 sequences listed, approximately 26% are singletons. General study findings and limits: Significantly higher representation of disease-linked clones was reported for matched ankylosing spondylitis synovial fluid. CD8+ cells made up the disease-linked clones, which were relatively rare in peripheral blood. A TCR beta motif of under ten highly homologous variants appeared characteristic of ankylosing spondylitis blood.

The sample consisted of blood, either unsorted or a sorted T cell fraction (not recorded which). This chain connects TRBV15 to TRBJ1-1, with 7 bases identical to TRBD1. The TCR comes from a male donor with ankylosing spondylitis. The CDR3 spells CATSSRQGEAFF. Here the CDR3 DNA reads TGTGCCACCAGCAGTCGACAGGGTGAAGCTTTCTTT. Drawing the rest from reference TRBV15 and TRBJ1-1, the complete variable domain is DAMVIQNPRYQVTQFGKPVTLSCSQTLNHNVMYWYQQKSSQAPKLLFHYYDKDFNNEADTPDNFQSRRPNTSFCFLDIRSPGLGDTAMYLCATSSRQGEAFFGQGTRLTVV.